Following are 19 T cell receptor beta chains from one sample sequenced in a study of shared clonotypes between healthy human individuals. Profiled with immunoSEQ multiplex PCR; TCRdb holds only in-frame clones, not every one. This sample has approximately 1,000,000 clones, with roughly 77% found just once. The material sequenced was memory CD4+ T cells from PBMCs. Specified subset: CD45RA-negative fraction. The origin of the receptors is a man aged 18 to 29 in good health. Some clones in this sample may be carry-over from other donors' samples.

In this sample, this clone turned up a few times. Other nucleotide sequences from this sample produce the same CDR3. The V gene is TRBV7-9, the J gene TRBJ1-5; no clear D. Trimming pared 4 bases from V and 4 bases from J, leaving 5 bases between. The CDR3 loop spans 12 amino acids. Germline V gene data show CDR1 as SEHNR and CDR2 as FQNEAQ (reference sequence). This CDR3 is CASSSPNQPQHF. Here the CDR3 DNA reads TGTGCCAGCAGCTCACCGAATCAGCCCCAGCATTTT.

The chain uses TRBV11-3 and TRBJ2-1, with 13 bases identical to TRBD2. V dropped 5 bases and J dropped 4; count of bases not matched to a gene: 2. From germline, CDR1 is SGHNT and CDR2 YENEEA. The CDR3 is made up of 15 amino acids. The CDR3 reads CASSGTSGKYNEQFF. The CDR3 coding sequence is TGTGCCAGCAGCGGGACTAGCGGGAAATACAATGAGCAGTTCTTC.

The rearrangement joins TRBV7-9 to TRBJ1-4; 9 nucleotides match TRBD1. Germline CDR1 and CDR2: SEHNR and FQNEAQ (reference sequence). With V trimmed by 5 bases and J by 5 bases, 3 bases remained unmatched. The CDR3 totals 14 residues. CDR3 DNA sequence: TGTGCCAGCAGCCTCGGGACAGGGAATGAAAAACTGTTTTTT. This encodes CASSLGTGNEKLFF.

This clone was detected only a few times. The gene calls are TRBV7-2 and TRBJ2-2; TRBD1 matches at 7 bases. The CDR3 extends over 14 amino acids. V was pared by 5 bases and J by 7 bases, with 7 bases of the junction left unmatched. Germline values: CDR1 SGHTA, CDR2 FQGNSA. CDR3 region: CASSRRQGGGELFF. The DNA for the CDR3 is TGTGCCAGCAGCCGGCGACAGGGTGGCGGGGAGCTGTTTTTT.

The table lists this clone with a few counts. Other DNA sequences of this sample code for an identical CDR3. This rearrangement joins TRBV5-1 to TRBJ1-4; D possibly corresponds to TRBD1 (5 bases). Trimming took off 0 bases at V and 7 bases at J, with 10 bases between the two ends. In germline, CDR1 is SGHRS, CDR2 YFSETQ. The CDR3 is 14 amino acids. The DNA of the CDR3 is TGCGCCAGCAGCTTGGGGCAGGGAAGTGAAAAACTGTTTTTT. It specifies CASSLGQGSEKLFF.

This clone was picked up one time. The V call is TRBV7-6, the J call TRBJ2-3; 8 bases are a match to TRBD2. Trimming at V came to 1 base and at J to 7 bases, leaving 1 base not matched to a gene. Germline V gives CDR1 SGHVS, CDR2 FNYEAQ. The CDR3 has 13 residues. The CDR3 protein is CASSLGLANTQYF. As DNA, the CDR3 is TGTGCCAGCAGCTTAGGACTAGCGAATACGCAGTATTTT.

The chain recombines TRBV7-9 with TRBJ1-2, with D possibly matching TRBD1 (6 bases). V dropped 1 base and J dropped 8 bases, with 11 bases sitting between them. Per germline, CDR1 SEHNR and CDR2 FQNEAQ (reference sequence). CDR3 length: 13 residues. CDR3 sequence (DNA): TGTGCCAGCAGCTTAGACACAGGGTCCGGCTACACCTTC. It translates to CASSLDTGSGYTF.

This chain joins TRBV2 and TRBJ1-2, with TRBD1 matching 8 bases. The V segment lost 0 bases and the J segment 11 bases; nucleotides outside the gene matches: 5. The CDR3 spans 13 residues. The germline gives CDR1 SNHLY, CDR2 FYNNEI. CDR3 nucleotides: TGTGCCAGCAGTGAAGCCGGGACAGGAGAATACACCTTC. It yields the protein CASSEAGTGEYTF.

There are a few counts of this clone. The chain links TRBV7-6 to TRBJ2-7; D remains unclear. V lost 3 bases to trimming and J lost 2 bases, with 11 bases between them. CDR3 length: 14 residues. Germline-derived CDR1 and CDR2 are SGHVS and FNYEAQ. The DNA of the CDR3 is TGTGCCAGCAGCTTGTATATCCCGCCCTACGAGCAGTACTTC. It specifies CASSLYIPPYEQYF. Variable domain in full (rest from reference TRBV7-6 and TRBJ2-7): GAGVSQSPRYKVTKRGQDVALRCDPISGHVSLYWYRQALGQGPEFLTYFNYEAQQDKSGLPNDRFSAERPEGSISTLTIQRTEQRDSAMYRCASSLYIPPYEQYFGPGTRLTVT.

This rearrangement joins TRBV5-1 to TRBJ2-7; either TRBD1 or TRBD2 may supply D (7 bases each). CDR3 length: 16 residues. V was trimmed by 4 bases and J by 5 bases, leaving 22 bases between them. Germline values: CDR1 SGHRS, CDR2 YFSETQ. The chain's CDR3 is CASSPTQGGGSHEQYF. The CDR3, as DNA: TGCGCCAGCAGCCCGACCCAGGGGGGCGGGAGCCACGAGCAGTACTTC.

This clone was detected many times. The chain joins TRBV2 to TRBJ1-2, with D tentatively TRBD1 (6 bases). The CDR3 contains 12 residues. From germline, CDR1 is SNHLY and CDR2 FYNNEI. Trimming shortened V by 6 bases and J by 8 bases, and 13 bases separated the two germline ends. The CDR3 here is CASSSSGAGYTF. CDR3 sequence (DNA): TGTGCCAGCAGCTCCTCAGGGGCCGGCTACACCTTC.

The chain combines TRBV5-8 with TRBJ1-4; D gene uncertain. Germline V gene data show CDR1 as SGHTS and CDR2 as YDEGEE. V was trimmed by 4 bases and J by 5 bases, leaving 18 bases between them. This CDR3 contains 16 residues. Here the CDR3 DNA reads TGTGCCAGCAGCACCCGCCTTTCTTCTACAAATGAAAAACTGTTTTTT. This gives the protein CASSTRLSSTNEKLFF.

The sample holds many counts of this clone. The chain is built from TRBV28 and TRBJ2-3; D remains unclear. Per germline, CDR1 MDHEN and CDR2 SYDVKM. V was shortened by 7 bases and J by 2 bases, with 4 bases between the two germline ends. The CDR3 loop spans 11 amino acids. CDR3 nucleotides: TGTGCCAGCAAGGCCACAGATACGCAGTATTTT. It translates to CASKATDTQYF.

The CDR3 sequence: CSVEGTSNYGYTF. The CDR3 coding sequence is TGCAGCGTTGAGGGGACGTCTAACTATGGCTACACCTTC. The rearrangement links TRBV29-1 to TRBJ1-2; TRBD1 is a possible D gene (5 bases). Deletions cut 3 bases from V and 0 bases from J, with 8 bases between. This CDR3 has 13 residues. Germline V gene data show CDR1 as SQVTM and CDR2 as ANQGSEA.

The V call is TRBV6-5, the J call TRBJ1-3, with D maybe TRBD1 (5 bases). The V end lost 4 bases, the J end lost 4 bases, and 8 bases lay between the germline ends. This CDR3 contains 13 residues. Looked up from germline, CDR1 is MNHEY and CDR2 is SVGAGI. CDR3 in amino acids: CASSSDRGNTIYF. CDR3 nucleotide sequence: TGTGCCAGCAGTTCCGACAGAGGAAACACCATATATTTT.

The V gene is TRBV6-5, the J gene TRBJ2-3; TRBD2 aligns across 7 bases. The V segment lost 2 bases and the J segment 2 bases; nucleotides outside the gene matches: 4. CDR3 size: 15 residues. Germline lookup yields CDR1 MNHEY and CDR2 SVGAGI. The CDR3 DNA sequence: TGTGCCAGCAGTTACGCTAGCGGCCTCACAGATACGCAGTATTTT. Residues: CASSYASGLTDTQYF.

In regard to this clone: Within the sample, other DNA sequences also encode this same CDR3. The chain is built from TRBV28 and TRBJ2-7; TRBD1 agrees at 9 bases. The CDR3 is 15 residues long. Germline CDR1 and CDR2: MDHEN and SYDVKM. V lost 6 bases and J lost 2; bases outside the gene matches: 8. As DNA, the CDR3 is TGTGCCAGCAGCCTTGGGGGACAGGGAACCTACGAGCAGTACTTC. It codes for CASSLGGQGTYEQYF.

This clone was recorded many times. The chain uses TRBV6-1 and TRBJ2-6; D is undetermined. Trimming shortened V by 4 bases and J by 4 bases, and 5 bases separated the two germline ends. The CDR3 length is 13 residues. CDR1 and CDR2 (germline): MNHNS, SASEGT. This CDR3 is CASSVRGANVLTF. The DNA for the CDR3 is TGTGCCAGCAGTGTTCGAGGGGCCAACGTCCTGACTTTC.

CDR3 sequence: CASKIAGGPRETQYF. CDR3 coding DNA: TGTGCCAGCAAGATAGCGGGAGGGCCCCGGGAGACCCAGTACTTC. V and J are TRBV11-2 and TRBJ2-5; 11 nucleotides line up with TRBD2. This CDR3 contains 15 residues. V lost 7 bases and J lost 5; bases outside the gene matches: 9. CDR1 and CDR2 from the germline V gene are SGHAT and FQNNGV.